The T cell receptor beta chain under discussion was sequenced for a study of blood T cell repertoires in COVID-19. Study in general: Donors in the United States, Italy and Spain gave samples during acute or convalescent COVID-19. From T cells, B-cell-depleted T cells, or PBMCs came the material, which was cDNA or gDNA.

Seattle researchers signed up patients amid active infection and tracked them longitudinally. Germline CDR1 is SGHRS and CDR2 is YFSETQ. V dropped 0 bases and J dropped 11 bases, with 18 bases sitting between them. The CDR3 runs to 15 residues. Under the authors' procedure: Estimated nucleated cell counts came from reference gene primer amplification. Profiling relied on immunoSEQ multiplex PCR, and the TCRdb table lists in-frame clones only, not all of them. V and J calls plus clone size are reproduced from that table; the DNA served to infer D and trimming. This table holds some 200,000 clones, approximately 94% found once.

The receptor was derived from a young man with COVID-19, enrolled during active disease. Sequencing was done on a sample of peripheral blood. The rearrangement uses TRBV5-1 and TRBJ2-1; perhaps TRBD1 as D (6 bases). The CDR3 region has the DNA TGCGCCAGCAGCTTGGACCAACTACAGGGAGCCAAGCAGTTCTTC. Translation gives CASSLDQLQGAKQFF.